This TCR beta chain stems from a study of T cell repertoires in cytomegalovirus infection (dated by TCRdb to the late 2010s). The study in broad terms: Donor HLA type was relevant to the analysis, because carriage of CMV infection together with the matching HLA type was indicated by public TCR beta signatures.

Paper-wide results and their limitations: The ex vivo response was dominated by HLA-C-restricted CMV-specific TCR beta clonotypes, and the single most frequent clonotype in two of eight donors was supplied by these HLA-C-restricted clonotypes. In both this cohort and an independent cohort of some 370 donors, the cumulative frequency of public TCR beta family members distinguished carriers of CMV infection plus the relevant HLA type.

According to the germline V gene, CDR1 reads SGHTA and CDR2 reads FQGNSA. Including the terminal cysteine and phenylalanine, the CDR3 comprises 16 residues. Only the CDR3 DNA is retained, 48 bases long and in frame from the first base. V is clipped by 5 bases and J by 2 bases, and the sequence between their germline boundaries is 16 bases long. The sequencer was an Illumina HiSeq 1500. The public reads were run again by TCRdb, first through fastp at Q25 and then through MiXCR, and only productive beta chains were kept. Each CDR3 protein gets just one entry, which takes the most common genes and DNA from the rows behind it. This sample has about 180,000 distinct CDR3 sequences in its table, and around 15% of those were observed once. The top ten clonotypes cover about a quarter of the sample. In its sample, this clonotype was seen many times. What this receptor recognizes is not known. Base quality data are lacking; no much larger clone is found one base away.

The sequence links TRBV7-2 to TRBJ1-3; no confident D gene assignment can be made. The clonotype originates from a human donor in good health (CMV status not recorded). Some clones in this sample may be carry-over from other donors' samples. Source material: PBMCs. CDR3 sequence: CASSPQIQKTGNTIYF. The DNA is as follows: TGTGCCAGCAGCCCCCAGATACAAAAAACTGGAAACACCATATATTTT.